One T cell receptor beta chain is described in this entry. Its antigen is unknown. The source of the sample is a study of cytomegalovirus exposure and HLA in healthy donors. Points from the study as a whole: About 87% or about 30% of the time was how often most TCR beta V segments were productive, according to an earlier analysis. The majority of TCR sequences were rare, yet some public TCRs appeared in many donors.

CDR3 length: 13 residues. V was trimmed by 2 bases and J by 6 bases, leaving 7 bases between them. Per the germline V gene, CDR1 is SEHNR and CDR2 is FQNEAQ (reference sequence). Both 60 Vbeta primers and 13 Jbeta primers went into the PCR. Repertoires were generated with immunoSEQ multiplex PCR, while TCRdb's copy carries only in-frame clones and drops some. Of around 91,000 clones listed, about three quarters are singletons. This TCR came from a woman between 40 and 55 years old in good health and CMV-seropositive. The V and J genes are TRBV7-9 and TRBJ2-2; D remains unclear. The sample taken for sequencing was PBMCs. The CDR3 region has the DNA TGTGCCAGCAGCTTAATTCAATCCGGGGAGCTGTTTTTT. Translated: CASSLIQSGELFF.